This T cell receptor (beta chain) was profiled in a study of T-cell memory formation after mild COVID-19. V was clipped by 3 bases and J by 4 bases; unmatched bases: 9. Germline assignment: CDR1 SGHRS and CDR2 YFSETQ. This CDR3 spans 15 amino acids. TCRdb fed the 5' RACE reads into MiXCR, producing one record per CDR3 protein. Found here are roughly 400,000 distinct CDR3 sequences, 20% to 25% of them singletons; the top ten hold about 8.7%. The specimen was PBMCs or a T cell subset sorted from them (not recorded which). V gene TRBV5-1 combines with J gene TRBJ1-2; TRBD1 matches at 7 bases. The sequence derives from an adult woman who had mild COVID-19 (a few samples of this study predate the infection). Cell type and time point are not known. The CDR3 is CASSWGTEAAYGYTF. The DNA for the CDR3 is TGCGCCAGCAGCTGGGGGACAGAAGCAGCCTATGGCTACACCTTC.